These 2 T cell receptor beta chains were all obtained from the same sample, sequenced in a study of regulatory T cells in long-lasting Graves disease. The time point was: persistent/refractory GD, antithyroid drugs over 5 years with positive TRAb. Construction of the TCR library relied on RNA isolated from PBMCs. iRepertoire HTBI primers and Arm-PCR of CDR3 regions built TCR beta libraries. TCRdb recomputed calls from the multiplex PCR reads with MiXCR, one row per CDR3 protein. The sample holds under 500,000 distinct CDR3 sequences, around 21% seen once. The sample in question was peripheral blood mononuclear cells (PBMCs), obtained when the disease was refractory, from a patient treated with antithyroid drugs. The receptors were gathered from a female donor with Graves disease.

This clonotype was detected only a few times. The chain couples TRBV11-2 to TRBJ2-5; 13 bases match TRBD2. With 3 bases clipped from V and 3 bases from J, the junction kept 1 base outside the gene matches. Germline CDR1 and CDR2: SGHAT and FQNNGV. The CDR3 has 15 residues. CDR3 nucleotides: TGTGCCAGCAGCTTTACTAGCGGGAGGGAAGAGACCCAGTACTTC. Translating gives CASSFTSGREETQYF.

This clonotype has a handful of counts. The chain has TRBV19 and TRBJ2-5; 8 bases align to TRBD1. This CDR3 is built from 14 residues. Trimming at V came to 5 bases and at J to 4 bases, leaving 6 bases not matched to a gene. Germline V gene lookup returns CDR1 LNHDA and CDR2 SQIVND (reference sequence). Written as DNA, the CDR3 is TGTGCCAGTAGTGGTATCAGGGGGCGAGAGACCCAGTACTTC. It codes for CASSGIRGRETQYF.